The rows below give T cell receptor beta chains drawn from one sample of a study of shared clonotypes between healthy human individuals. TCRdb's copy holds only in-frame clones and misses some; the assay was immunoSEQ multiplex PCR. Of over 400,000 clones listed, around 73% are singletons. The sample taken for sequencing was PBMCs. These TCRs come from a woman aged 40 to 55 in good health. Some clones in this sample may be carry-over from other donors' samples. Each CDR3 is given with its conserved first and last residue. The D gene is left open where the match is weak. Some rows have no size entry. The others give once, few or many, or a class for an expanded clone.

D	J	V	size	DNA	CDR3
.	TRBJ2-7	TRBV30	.	TGTGCCTGCGATCTAGGTCGGCCGTGGCAGTACTTC	CACDLGRPWQYF
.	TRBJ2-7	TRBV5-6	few	TGTGCCAGCAGCACTTCCACCTACGAGCAGTACTTC	CASSTSTYEQYF
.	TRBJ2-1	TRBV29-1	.	TGCAGCGTTGAATCCAGCAATGAGCAGTTCTTC	CSVESSNEQFF
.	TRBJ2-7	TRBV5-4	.	TGTGCCAGCAGCTTGTCCCTTGGGGGGAGCGGCTACGAGCAGTACTTC	CASSLSLGGSGYEQYF
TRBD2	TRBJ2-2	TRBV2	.	TGTGCCAGCAGGAATCTAGCGGGGGCGAACACCGGGGAGCTGTTTTTT	CASRNLAGANTGELFF
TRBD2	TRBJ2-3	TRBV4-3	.	TGCGCCAGCAGCCAAGAGACTAGCGGGACCCCGGGGGATACGCAGTATTTT	CASSQETSGTPGDTQYF
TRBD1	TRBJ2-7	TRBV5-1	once	TGCGCCAGCAGCCCATCTCGACAGGGGGTCTACGAGCAGTACTTC	CASSPSRQGVYEQYF
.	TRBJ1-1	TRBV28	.	TGTGCCAGCAGTTTATCGACGGCGGGTGAAGCTTTCTTT	CASSLSTAGEAFF
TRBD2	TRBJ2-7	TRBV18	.	TGTGCCAGCTCGGTTAGAGCGGGAGGGAGCTCCTACGAGCAGTACTTC	CASSVRAGGSSYEQYF
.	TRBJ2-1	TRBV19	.	TGTGCCAGTAGTCCCCTGGGCAGGGTTGGGAAGCAGTTCTTC	CASSPLGRVGKQFF
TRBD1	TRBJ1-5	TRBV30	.	TGTGCCTGGAGCCTCCGGGACAGGGACCATCAGCCCCAGCATTTT	CAWSLRDRDHQPQHF
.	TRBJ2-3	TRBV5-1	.	TGCGCCAGCAGCTCGAACCAGGGGACAGATACGCAGTATTTT	CASSSNQGTDTQYF
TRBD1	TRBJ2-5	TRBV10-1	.	TGCGCCAGCAGTTTTGACAGGGGACCTCAAGAGACCCAGTACTTC	CASSFDRGPQETQYF
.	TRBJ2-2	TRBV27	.	TGTGCCAGCGGCCCCTCCGGGGAGCTGTTTTTT	CASGPSGELFF
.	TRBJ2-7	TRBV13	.	TGTGCCAGCAGTCATACCCGGGGAAACACCTACGAGCAGTACTTC	CASSHTRGNTYEQYF
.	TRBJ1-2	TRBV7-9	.	TGTGCCAGCAGCCCTTGGACAGATTCCTATGGCAACACCTTC	CASSPWTDSYGNTF
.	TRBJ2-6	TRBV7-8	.	TGTGCCAGCAGCTTAGTCGGTGGTTCTGGGGCCAACGTCCTGACTTTC	CASSLVGGSGANVLTF